These 12 T cell receptor beta chains came from one sample sequenced in a study of human T cells and chemical hapten exposure. TCRdb re-called the RACE reads through MiXCR, storing one row per CDR3 protein. The table shows tens of thousands of distinct CDR3 sequences, with about 11% occurring only once. Stated time point: patch test 1, 2 weeks after DPC sensitization. As to treatment: therapeutic diphenylcyclopropenone sensitization with weekly scalp DPC. The sequenced sample was whole blood, obtained in connection with sensitization to the hapten diphenylcyclopropenone (DPC). The receptors stem from a woman aged 60-75 years with alopecia areata. Some clones in this sample may be carry-over from other donors' samples.

V and J are TRBV5-1 and TRBJ1-2; 7 nucleotides line up with TRBD1. The CDR3 is 15 residues long. V dropped 0 bases and J dropped 7; count of bases not matched to a gene: 9. Germline V gene lookup returns CDR1 SGHRS and CDR2 YFSETQ. The CDR3 sequence: CASSLARTGPAGYTF. CDR3 DNA sequence: TGCGCCAGCAGCTTGGCGCGGACAGGTCCGGCTGGCTACACCTTC.

This clonotype was seen a handful of times. This sequence joins TRBV10-1 and TRBJ2-3; D remains unclear. Germline CDR1 is WNHNN and CDR2 is SYGVQD (reference sequence). V lost 3 bases to trimming and J lost 2 bases, with 12 bases between them. The CDR3 has 15 amino acids. The CDR3 coding sequence is TGCGCCAGCAGTGACCGCAGGCTATACACAGATACGCAGTATTTT. Translation gives CASSDRRLYTDTQYF.

The chain employs TRBV2 and TRBJ1-2, with TRBD1 matching over 7 bases. Germline V gives CDR1 SNHLY, CDR2 FYNNEI. J was trimmed by 10 bases and V by 8 bases; bases with no gene match: 4. This CDR3 is 10 amino acids long. The CDR3 DNA follows: TGTGCCAGCGGGGGACAGACCTACACCTTC. Residues: CASGGQTYTF.

This clonotype has just a few counts. The V and J genes are TRBV5-1 and TRBJ2-3, with 8 bases identical to TRBD1. The CDR3 consists of 16 residues. The germline CDR1 and CDR2 sequences are SGHRS and YFSETQ. After removal of 1 base from V and 1 base from J, the junction contained 5 bases not matched to a gene. CDR3 DNA sequence: TGCGCCAGCAGCTTGACCTGGACAGGGCGCACAGATACGCAGTATTTT. This codes for CASSLTWTGRTDTQYF.

This clonotype showed up just a few times. V usage is TRBV10-3 and J usage is TRBJ1-1, with 9 bases fitting TRBD1. Germline assignment: CDR1 ENHRY and CDR2 SYGVKD. This CDR3 is built from 14 residues. The J segment lost 5 bases and the V segment lost 3 bases, leaving 4 bases of the junction unmatched. Here the CDR3 reads CAISDRQGGTEAFF. In DNA, the CDR3 is TGTGCCATCAGTGATCGACAGGGGGGGACTGAAGCTTTCTTT.

This clonotype showed up many times. J is TRBJ2-1 and V is TRBV5-4; tentative D call: TRBD1 (5 bases). The germline CDR1 and CDR2 sequences are SGHNT and YYREEE (reference sequence). The CDR3 runs to 14 residues. Trimming left V 4 bases short and J 7 bases short, with 15 bases between. Here the CDR3 DNA reads TGTGCCAGCAGCCCTACAACTCGACAGAATGAGCAGTTCTTC. Translated: CASSPTTRQNEQFF.

The gene calls are TRBV15 and TRBJ1-5, with 9 bases lining up with TRBD1. The germline V gene encodes CDR1 LNHNV and CDR2 YYDKDF (reference sequence). V gave up 3 bases and J gave up 5 bases; unmatched junction bases: 5. The CDR3 has 15 amino acids. Written as DNA, the CDR3 is TGTGCCACCAGCAGTACGGACAGGGGACATCAGCCCCAGCATTTT. Translation: CATSSTDRGHQPQHF.

This rearrangement joins TRBV20-1 to TRBJ2-1; no reliable D call. The CDR3 runs to 14 residues. Germline values: CDR1 DFQATT, CDR2 SNEGSKA (reference sequence). The V end lost 1 base, the J end lost 6 bases, and 13 bases lay between the germline ends. CDR3 sequence: CSARGVTLGNEQFF. CDR3 nucleotides: TGCAGTGCTAGAGGAGTGACTTTGGGCAATGAGCAGTTCTTC.

This chain uses TRBV11-3 with TRBJ2-3; possibly TRBD2 for D (5 bases). Between the trimmed V and J ends, which lost 5 bases and 3 bases, there was a span of 12 bases. CDR3 length: 14 residues. Germline V lookup: CDR1 SGHNT, CDR2 YENEEA. CDR3 DNA sequence: TGTGCCAGCAGCCTCAGCGGACTTACAGATACGCAGTATTTT. This codes for CASSLSGLTDTQYF.

This clonotype turned up a few times. The rearrangement links TRBV2 to TRBJ2-7; 9 nucleotides agree with TRBD1. The CDR3 spans 16 residues. CDR1 SNHLY and CDR2 FYNNEI come from the germline V gene. V shed 6 bases, J shed 0 bases, and the junction held 9 bases outside the gene matches. CDR3 residues: CASRAIGTGSSYEQYF. CDR3 DNA: TGTGCCAGCAGAGCCATCGGGACAGGGAGCTCCTACGAGCAGTACTTC.

V gene TRBV9 combines with J gene TRBJ2-7, with 9 bases that match TRBD1. This CDR3 has 15 residues. Germline-derived CDR1 and CDR2 are SGDLS and YYNGEE. Trimming cost V 4 bases and J 1 base; bases outside gene matches: 6. The CDR3 region is CASSLGTGPSYEQYF. The CDR3 DNA sequence: TGTGCCAGCAGCCTCGGGACAGGGCCTTCCTACGAGCAGTACTTC. The entire variable domain, with the rest obtained from reference TRBV9 and TRBJ2-7, is as follows: DSGVTQTPKHLITATGQRVTLRCSPRSGDLSVYWYQQSLDQGLQFLIQYYNGEERAKGNILERFSAQQFPDLHSELNLSSLELGDSALYFCASSLGTGPSYEQYFGPGTRLTVT.

The chain joins TRBV15 to TRBJ1-1; TRBD1 matches 8 bases. J was trimmed by 7 bases and V by 0 bases; bases with no gene match: 4. The CDR3 extends over 14 amino acids. From germline, CDR1 is LNHNV and CDR2 YYDKDF (reference sequence). The CDR3 here is CATSRDQGASEAFF. CDR3 nucleotides: TGTGCCACCAGCAGAGATCAGGGGGCAAGTGAAGCTTTCTTT.